Following are 4 T cell receptor beta chains from one sample sequenced in a study of blood T cell repertoires in COVID-19 (dated by TCRdb to the early 2020s). The method was the immunoSEQ multiplex PCR assay. TCRdb took this table from immuneACCESS and kept in-frame rearrangements with V and J called. Such tables lack part of the clones; where checked against another copy, unresolved V genes explain under half of the gap, and the rest is unexplained. Here the sample has about 45,000 clones; nearly 85% occur a single time. The ten largest clones represent approximately 8.4% of the sample. Sequencing input: peripheral blood. The source of these receptors is a man older than 75 in a cohort sampled during active COVID-19.

The chain carries TRBV7-2 and TRBJ2-7; 10 bases align to TRBD1. The ends lost 5 bases at V and 2 bases at J; junction bases unmatched: 3. The CDR3 is 14 residues long. In germline, CDR1 is SGHTA, CDR2 FQGNSA. The CDR3 is CASSRDRGTYEQYF. The CDR3 nucleotides are TGTGCCAGCAGCCGGGACAGGGGTACCTACGAGCAGTACTTC.

The CDR3 DNA follows: TGTGCCAGCAGCCTAGACAGGGGTACTGAAGCTTTCTTT. Translation: CASSLDRGTEAFF. The gene calls are TRBV7-2 and TRBJ1-1, with 8 bases fitting TRBD1. The CDR3 is made up of 13 amino acids. V lost 5 bases and J lost 5; bases outside the gene matches: 4. Looked up from germline, CDR1 is SGHTA and CDR2 is FQGNSA.

The gene calls are TRBV10-3 and TRBJ1-3; 7 bases match TRBD1. The germline V gene has CDR1 ENHRY and CDR2 SYGVKD. The CDR3 runs 15 residues. The trim removed 9 bases at V and 0 bases at J, leaving 8 bases unmatched. The CDR3 loop is CAIRTGPSSGNTIYF. The CDR3 DNA sequence: TGTGCCATTCGGACAGGCCCGAGCTCTGGAAACACCATATATTTT.

The chain carries TRBV7-9 and TRBJ1-2; TRBD1 matches at 7 bases. The V segment lost 1 base and the J segment 7 bases; nucleotides outside the gene matches: 3. CDR1 is SEHNR and CDR2 is FQNEAQ in the germline V gene (reference sequence). The CDR3 spans 13 residues. CDR3 nucleotides: TGTGCCAGCAGCTTAGAAGGGGGCGCTGGCTACACCTTC. Its translation is CASSLEGGAGYTF.